Listed here is a single TCR beta chain. What it binds is unknown. Some 30,000 T cell genomes, or approximately 190 ng DNA, went into the sorted-subset replicate PCRs. Here immunoSEQ multiplex PCR was the method, and the copy in TCRdb shows in-frame clones only, minus some. This sample has 2,500,000 or so clones; more than 80% occur once, and the top ten carry roughly 0.14%. This record comes from a study of shared clonotypes between healthy human individuals. Across the study: The study used three CD4 naive, three CD4 memory, two CD8 naive and one CD8 memory plate per donor. Study conclusions and caveats: What rarefaction showed was incomplete sorted-subset sequencing despite large depth. Only blood was sampled, and tissue TCR repertoires likely differ from blood ones.

Germline V CDR1 and CDR2: GTSNPN, SVGIG (reference sequence). V dropped 4 bases and J dropped 7; count of bases not matched to a gene: 15. The CDR3 is 16 residues long. The clonotype originates from a young man in good health. The chain couples TRBV30 to TRBJ1-5; TRBD1 agrees at 8 bases. Sequencing used naive CD4+ T cells sorted from blood. Subset denoted: CD45RA+ positively selected. The CDR3 sequence: CAWMPSDRDHGQPQHF. CDR3 nucleotides: TGTGCCTGGATGCCATCGGACAGGGACCATGGACAGCCCCAGCATTTT.